The present entry profiles one TCR beta chain with its context. Its antigen is currently unknown. TCRdb fed the 5' RACE reads into MiXCR, producing one record per CDR3 protein. The sample has 250,000 to 300,000 distinct CDR3 sequences, about 20% seen once. V lost 4 bases to trimming and J lost 2 bases, with 15 bases between them. The CDR3 covers 15 residues. Germline CDR1 is SGDLS and CDR2 is YYNGEE. This sample stems from a study of T-cell memory formation after mild COVID-19. The overall study: Clusters were largely donor specific.

Whole-study results and caveats: Clones from the second wave (peaking day 37) had unconfirmed SARS-CoV-2 specificity.

This clonotype was sampled from a man between 18 and 29 years old who had mild COVID-19 (a few samples of this study predate the infection). Cell type and time point are not known. Sequences were obtained from PBMCs or a T cell subset sorted from them (not recorded which). This chain links TRBV9 with TRBJ1-2, with D possibly being TRBD1 (6 bases). The CDR3 sequence is CASSPTGQGNYGYTF. The DNA for the CDR3 is TGTGCCAGCAGCCCGACTGGGCAGGGGAACTATGGCTACACCTTC.